What follows describes a single TCR beta chain. Its antigen is still unknown. The CDR3 is 19 residues long. Trimming cost V 1 base and J 2 bases; bases outside gene matches: 16. Germline CDR1 is KGHSH and CDR2 is LQKENI. These data originate in a study of graft-versus-host responses after intestinal transplantation. Study details: Recipients had transplants, and these were multivisceral, liver-intestinal, or isolated intestinal. The study gave all recipients anti-thymocyte globulin induction, then tacrolimus and steroids for about three years. General study points: Detection of GvH clones occurred in recipient marrow, and some had their first appearance in ileum or blood. Peak circulating GvH clone levels were associated with early post-transplant HvG declines.

Assay used: immunoSEQ multiplex PCR; TCRdb lists only in-frame clones, some missing. Altogether some 150,000 clones are present, around 90% being singletons, with the ten largest covering 0.19%. This sequence joins TRBV18 and TRBJ2-7; 8 bases fit TRBD1. The sequence came from a human donor who received an intestinal transplant. Sequencing was performed on unstimulated CD4+ T cells sorted from spleen or lymph node cells, taken before intestinal transplant. The CDR3 region is CASSPLSPGTGSPTYEQYF. Here the CDR3 DNA reads TGTGCCAGCTCACCACTTAGTCCCGGGACAGGTTCGCCGACCTACGAGCAGTACTTC.